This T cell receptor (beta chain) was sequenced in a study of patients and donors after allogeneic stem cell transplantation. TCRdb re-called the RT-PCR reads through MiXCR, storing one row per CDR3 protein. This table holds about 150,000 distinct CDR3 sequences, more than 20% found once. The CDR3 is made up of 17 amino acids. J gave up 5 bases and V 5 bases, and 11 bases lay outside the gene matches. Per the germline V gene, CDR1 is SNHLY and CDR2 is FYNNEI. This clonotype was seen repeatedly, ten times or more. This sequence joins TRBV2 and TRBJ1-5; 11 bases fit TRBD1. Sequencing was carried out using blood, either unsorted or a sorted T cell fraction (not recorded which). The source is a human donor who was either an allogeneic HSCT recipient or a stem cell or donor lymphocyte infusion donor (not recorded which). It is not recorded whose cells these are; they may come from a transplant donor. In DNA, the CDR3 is TGTGCCAGCAGTCCTTTTCTTCTGGACAGGGGGCATCAGCCCCAGCATTTT. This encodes CASSPFLLDRGHQPQHF.